The entry that follows covers one TCR beta chain sequence. No antigen is known for it. Germline and junction disagree at one end, which may indicate a read error. Time point given: persistent/refractory GD, antithyroid drugs over 5 years with positive TRAb. Making the TCR library involved RNA that had been extracted from PBMCs. The data stem from a study of regulatory T cells in long-lasting Graves disease. About the study: Persistent Graves' disease denoted over 5 years of antithyroid drugs plus positive TSH receptor antibodies. The study, taken as a whole, reports: The study found TRBV28, TRBJ1-2 and TRBJ2-5 favored in persistent disease. New patients shared 750 to 1,000 public clonotypes, and persistent patients shared more, with a few thousand. It was peripheral blood alone, not thyroid tissue, that was studied.

CDR3-region Arm-PCR and iRepertoire HTBI primers produced the TCR beta libraries. TCRdb ran MiXCR on the multiplex PCR reads and lists one entry per CDR3 protein. This table holds 500,000 to 800,000 distinct CDR3 sequences, 25% to 35% found once. The length of the CDR3 is 13 residues. In germline, CDR1 is DFQATT, CDR2 SNEGSKA (reference sequence). Material: peripheral blood mononuclear cells (PBMCs), obtained when the disease was refractory, from a patient treated with antithyroid drugs. The source of this sequence is a female donor with Graves disease. The chain links TRBV20-1 to TRBJ1-1, with 7 nucleotides matching TRBD1. DNA for the CDR3: TGCAGTACTAGAACAACAGGGGAGGGTGAAGCTTTCTTT. This sequence encodes CSTRTTGEGEAFF.